Below are 28 T cell receptor beta chains sequenced from a single sample in a study of cytomegalovirus exposure and HLA in healthy donors. The PCR employed 60 Vbeta primers together with 13 Jbeta primers. Only in-frame clones appear in the TCRdb table, and some are missing; sequencing was by immunoSEQ multiplex PCR. The sample shows 120,000 or so clones, under 85% of them seen only once. The sequencing sample was made of PBMCs. Source of these receptors: a woman aged 45-59 years in good health and CMV-seropositive.

This chain connects TRBV7-9 to TRBJ1-1, with D possibly being TRBD1 (5 bases). Per the germline V gene, CDR1 is SEHNR and CDR2 is FQNEAQ (reference sequence). CDR3 length equals 14 residues. Trimming stripped 5 bases from V and 2 bases from J, with 12 bases between. The CDR3 coding sequence is TGTGCCAGCAGCGCGAGGACAAGCAACACTGAAGCTTTCTTT. It specifies CASSARTSNTEAFF. Full variable domain (outside the CDR3, taken from reference TRBV7-9 and TRBJ1-1): DTGVSQNPRHKITKRGQNVTFRCDPISEHNRLYWYRQTLGQGPEFLTYFQNEAQLEKSRLLSDRFSAERPKGSFSTLEIQRTEQGDSAMYLCASSARTSNTEAFFGQGTRLTVV.

The chain links TRBV30 to TRBJ1-2; the match to TRBD1 covers 7 bases. V lost 1 base and J lost 7; bases outside the gene matches: 9. The CDR3 loop spans 14 amino acids. The germline V gene has CDR1 GTSNPN and CDR2 SVGIG (reference sequence). CDR3 DNA sequence: TGTGCCTGGAGTGCGGGGCAGGGGGACCGTGGCTACACCTTC. Translation gives CAWSAGQGDRGYTF.

This clone was detected a few times. The rearrangement links TRBV11-2 to TRBJ1-1; no reliable D call. The V end lost 7 bases, the J end lost 4 bases, and 16 bases lay between the germline ends. This CDR3 contains 14 residues. Germline CDR1 and CDR2: SGHAT and FQNNGV. The CDR3 region is CASTLYAVGTEAFF. CDR3 DNA: TGTGCCAGCACCCTCTACGCGGTTGGCACTGAAGCTTTCTTT. Full variable domain (remainder filled in from reference TRBV11-2 and TRBJ1-1): EAGVAQSPRYKIIEKRQSVAFWCNPISGHATLYWYQQILGQGPKLLIQFQNNGVVDDSQLPKDRFSAERLKGVDSTLKIQPAKLEDSAVYLCASTLYAVGTEAFFGQGTRLTVV.

This rearrangement joins TRBV27 to TRBJ2-1; D unresolved. The germline V gene encodes CDR1 MNHEY and CDR2 SMNVEV (reference sequence). The CDR3 loop spans 19 amino acids. V lost 0 bases, J lost 0 bases, and 18 bases lay in between. This CDR3 is CASSLSGQVYFSSYNEQFF. Written as DNA, the CDR3 is TGTGCCAGCAGTTTATCTGGGCAGGTATACTTTAGCTCCTACAATGAGCAGTTCTTC.

The chain employs TRBV29-1 and TRBJ1-1; 8 bases line up with TRBD1. Per the germline V gene, CDR1 is SQVTM and CDR2 is ANQGSEA. The V and J ends lost 6 bases and 11 bases, in that order; junction bases with no gene match: 20. The length of the CDR3 is 15 residues. The CDR3 here is CSVAYSGRQGAGAFF. CDR3 DNA: TGCAGCGTCGCATATTCTGGGAGGCAGGGGGCCGGTGCTTTCTTT. The whole variable domain, remainder taken from reference TRBV29-1 and TRBJ1-1, is SAVISQKPSRDICQRGTSLTIQCQVDSQVTMMFWYRQQPGQSLTLIATANQGSEATYESGFVIDKFPISRPNLTFSTLTVSNMSPEDSSIYLCSVAYSGRQGAGAFFGQGTRLTVV.

V usage is TRBV7-2 and J usage is TRBJ2-1; 13 bases are a match to TRBD2. The V and J ends lost 6 bases and 3 bases, in that order; junction bases with no gene match: 5. CDR3 length: 16 amino acids. Germline lookup yields CDR1 SGHTA and CDR2 FQGNSA. This CDR3 reads CASSPGLAGVYNEQFF. The CDR3 DNA is TGTGCCAGCAGTCCTGGACTAGCGGGGGTCTACAATGAGCAGTTCTTC.

The chain recombines TRBV7-9 with TRBJ2-5; D ambiguous. The germline V and J ends were trimmed by 4 bases and 5 bases, with 17 bases remaining between them. This CDR3 is 15 amino acids long. Germline CDR1 SEHNR, CDR2 FQNEAQ (reference sequence). CDR3 sequence (DNA): TGTGCCAGCAGCTCTGTTCCGGCGGCGCGGGAGACCCAGTACTTC. Protein: CASSSVPAARETQYF.

In its sample, this clone was seen once. V is TRBV7-9 and J is TRBJ2-5, with D unresolved. Germline V gene data show CDR1 as SEHNR and CDR2 as FQNEAQ (reference sequence). Trimming pared 2 bases from V and 4 bases from J, leaving 14 bases between. The CDR3 is made up of 15 amino acids. The CDR3 sequence is CASSLYDGGPETQYF. DNA for the CDR3: TGTGCCAGCAGCTTATATGATGGTGGCCCAGAGACCCAGTACTTC. Variable domain in full (rest from reference TRBV7-9 and TRBJ2-5): DTGVSQNPRHKITKRGQNVTFRCDPISEHNRLYWYRQTLGQGPEFLTYFQNEAQLEKSRLLSDRFSAERPKGSFSTLEIQRTEQGDSAMYLCASSLYDGGPETQYFGPGTRLLVL.

The V and J genes are TRBV11-3 and TRBJ2-1; 9 bases align to TRBD2. This CDR3 comprises 16 residues. Looked up from germline, CDR1 is SGHNT and CDR2 is YENEEA. V was pared by 5 bases and J by 3 bases, with 8 bases of the junction left unmatched. The CDR3 here is CASSPNSGSIYNEQFF. The CDR3 region has the DNA TGTGCCAGCAGCCCAAATAGCGGGAGTATCTACAATGAGCAGTTCTTC.

This rearrangement joins TRBV9 to TRBJ1-4, with 7 bases matching TRBD1. Germline V gene sequence: CDR1 SGDLS, CDR2 YYNGEE. The CDR3 sequence is 17 residues long. Trimming cost V 0 bases and J 3 bases; bases outside gene matches: 8. The CDR3 nucleotides read TGTGCCAGCAGCGTAGGTACAGGGGCGAATTCTAATGAAAAACTGTTTTTT. Its translation is CASSVGTGANSNEKLFF.

The V and J genes are TRBV12-5 and TRBJ2-1; unclear D gene. The CDR3 has 14 amino acids. Trimming took 7 bases from V and 0 from J, leaving 10 bases between them. CDR1 and CDR2 (germline): LGHNT, FRNRAP. DNA for the CDR3: TGTGCTAGTGAAATCGACACCTCCTACAATGAGCAGTTCTTC. Protein product: CASEIDTSYNEQFF.

This chain connects TRBV10-2 to TRBJ2-7, with 9 bases aligning to TRBD2. The junction had 5 bases not matched to a gene; V was cut back by 11 bases and J by 0 bases. There are 13 residues in the CDR3. Germline V gives CDR1 WSHSY, CDR2 SAAADI. The DNA of the CDR3 is TGCGCCGTACTTAGCGGGAGCTCCTACGAGCAGTACTTC. Translation: CAVLSGSSYEQYF.

This clone was observed a handful of times. The chain uses TRBV6-6 and TRBJ2-7; 8 bases agree with TRBD1. The CDR3 contains 16 residues. Trimming at V came to 7 bases and at J to 1 base, leaving 12 bases not matched to a gene. Per germline, CDR1 MNHNY and CDR2 SVGAGI (reference sequence). The CDR3 DNA follows: TGTGCCAGCAAACCGCCGGGGACAGGCCCTTCCTACGAGCAGTACTTC. It codes for CASKPPGTGPSYEQYF.

The J gene is TRBJ2-1, the V gene TRBV18; 12 nucleotides match TRBD2. After removal of 4 bases from V and 2 bases from J, the junction contained 3 bases not matched to a gene. This CDR3 is built from 16 residues. Germline V CDR1 and CDR2: KGHSH, LQKENI. The DNA of the CDR3 is TGTGCCAGCTCACGAACTAGCGGGGGGCCCTACAATGAGCAGTTCTTC. It yields the protein CASSRTSGGPYNEQFF.

V gene TRBV2 combines with J gene TRBJ2-3; 8 bases line up with TRBD1. Per the germline V gene, CDR1 is SNHLY and CDR2 is FYNNEI. The length of the CDR3 is 15 residues. V gave up 2 bases and J gave up 1 base; unmatched junction bases: 2. CDR3 loop: CASSEQGQGTDTQYF. In nucleotides, the CDR3 is TGTGCCAGCAGTGAACAGGGACAGGGCACAGATACGCAGTATTTT. The variable domain in full, with the rest retrieved from reference TRBV2 and TRBJ2-3, is EPEVTQTPSHQVTQMGQEVILRCVPISNHLYFYWYRQILGQKVEFLVSFYNNEISEKSEIFDDQFSVERPDGSNFTLKIRSTKLEDSAMYFCASSEQGQGTDTQYFGPGTRLTVL.

The V call is TRBV6-6, the J call TRBJ2-5; TRBD1 aligns across 10 bases. The V gene's germline CDR1 is MNHNY and CDR2 SVGAGI (reference sequence). Losses at the gene ends were 6 bases for V and 1 base for J; bases not matched to a gene: 8. This CDR3 has 16 amino acids. The CDR3, as DNA: TGTGCCAGCAGCCCTCCGACAGGGGGCAGCCAAGAGACCCAGTACTTC. Translated: CASSPPTGGSQETQYF.

The V gene is TRBV6-5, the J gene TRBJ2-3; TRBD1 aligns across 9 bases. Unmatched junction bases numbered 5, after V lost 6 bases and J lost 4 bases. The CDR3 is made up of 14 amino acids. The germline V gene has CDR1 MNHEY and CDR2 SVGAGI. This CDR3 is CASRKTGGSDTQYF. The CDR3 DNA reads as TGTGCCAGCAGAAAAACAGGGGGCTCAGATACGCAGTATTTT.

This chain joins TRBV25-1 and TRBJ1-2; no definite D call. This CDR3 region has 14 residues. Germline V lookup: CDR1 MGHDK, CDR2 SYGVNS. The germline V and J ends were trimmed by 0 bases and 4 bases, with 9 bases remaining between them. The CDR3 bases are TGTGCCAGCAGTGAATATTCCCGGGGCTATGGCTACACCTTC. Its protein product is CASSEYSRGYGYTF.

CDR3 region: CASSSRLVRSSYEQYF. CDR3 coding DNA: TGTGCCAGCAGTTCAAGACTAGTCCGAAGCTCCTACGAGCAGTACTTC. The chain employs TRBV6-5 and TRBJ2-5; TRBD2 is a possible D gene (6 bases). The J call may be faulty, since TRBJ2-7 better matches the DNA end. The CDR3 consists of 16 residues. Germline V lookup: CDR1 MNHEY, CDR2 SVGAGI.

The CDR3 sequence is CAWSVQSGYTF. In nucleotides, the CDR3 is TGTGCCTGGAGCGTACAATCTGGCTACACCTTC. The chain joins TRBV30 to TRBJ1-2; D gene ambiguous. Trimming took off 3 bases at V and 7 bases at J, with 9 bases between the two ends. The CDR3 runs to 11 residues. CDR1 is GTSNPN, CDR2 SVGIG, per germline (reference sequence).

The V call is TRBV21-1, the J call TRBJ2-5; the table's D call TRBD2 went unverified against the DNA. TRBV21-1 is deemed a pseudogene. This CDR3 region has 19 residues. CDR3 in amino acids: CASSKGSGLAGGIEETQYF. Written as DNA, the CDR3 is TGTGCCAGCAGCAAAGGGTCCGGATTAGCGGGGGGCATAGAAGAGACCCAGTACTTC.

The chain combines TRBV5-4 with TRBJ2-7, with 10 bases aligning to TRBD2. The V gene's germline CDR1 is SGHNT and CDR2 YYREEE (reference sequence). With 4 bases clipped from V and 3 bases from J, the junction kept 4 bases outside the gene matches. The CDR3 has 14 residues. The CDR3 is CASSPLAGGYEQYF. DNA for the CDR3: TGTGCCAGCAGCCCCTTAGCGGGGGGCTACGAGCAGTACTTC.

The V call is TRBV7-2, the J call TRBJ2-3; perhaps TRBD2 as D (5 bases). Germline V lookup: CDR1 SGHTA, CDR2 FQGNSA. V shed 5 bases and J shed 0 bases, with 9 bases lying between them. This CDR3 is 14 amino acids long. The CDR3 sequence is CASSREFSTDTQYF. In nucleotides, the CDR3 is TGTGCCAGCAGCCGGGAATTTAGCACAGATACGCAGTATTTT.

The V and J genes are TRBV30 and TRBJ1-6; 8 nucleotides match TRBD1. Losses at the gene ends were 1 base for V and 7 bases for J; bases not matched to a gene: 6. Germline values: CDR1 GTSNPN, CDR2 SVGIG (reference sequence). The CDR3 has 15 residues. In DNA, the CDR3 is TGTGCCTGGAGTGCCCAGGGGGCTGGGAATTCACCCCTCCACTTT. Translated, it gives CAWSAQGAGNSPLHF.

The chain carries TRBV5-4 and TRBJ2-1; 13 bases line up with TRBD2. The V gene's germline CDR1 is SGHNT and CDR2 YYREEE (reference sequence). This CDR3 has 15 residues. V was clipped by 2 bases and J by 7 bases; unmatched bases: 3. This chain's CDR3 is CASSLLAGGPNEQFF. DNA of the CDR3: TGTGCCAGCAGCTTACTAGCGGGAGGGCCAAATGAGCAGTTCTTC.

On this clone: A junction boundary mismatches the germline segment, possibly from a read error. This chain links TRBV7-9 with TRBJ2-2; the D gene is possibly TRBD2 (5 bases). CDR3 size: 12 residues. The germline CDR1 and CDR2 sequences are SEHNR and FQNEAQ (reference sequence). The CDR3 loop is CSSSRGPGELFF. Written as DNA, the CDR3 is TGTTCCAGCAGCCGAGGGCCCGGGGAGCTGTTTTTT.

The V gene is TRBV4-3, the J gene TRBJ1-3; no reliable D call. CDR3 length equals 16 residues. Trimming stripped 0 bases from V and 4 bases from J, with 13 bases between. Germline CDR1 is LGHNA and CDR2 is YSLEER. The DNA for the CDR3 is TGCGCCAGCAGCCAAGATGGAGGGTTGCTCGGAAACACCATATATTTT. Translation gives CASSQDGGLLGNTIYF.

This clone was observed a single time. J is TRBJ1-3 and V is TRBV4-1; 9 bases fit TRBD1. The CDR3 spans 16 residues. V lost 1 base and J lost 4; bases outside the gene matches: 5. CDR1 is MGHRA, CDR2 YSYEKL, per germline. CDR3 region: CASSQGGTGNGNTIYF. The DNA of the CDR3 is TGCGCCAGCAGCCAAGGCGGGACAGGGAACGGAAACACCATATATTTT.